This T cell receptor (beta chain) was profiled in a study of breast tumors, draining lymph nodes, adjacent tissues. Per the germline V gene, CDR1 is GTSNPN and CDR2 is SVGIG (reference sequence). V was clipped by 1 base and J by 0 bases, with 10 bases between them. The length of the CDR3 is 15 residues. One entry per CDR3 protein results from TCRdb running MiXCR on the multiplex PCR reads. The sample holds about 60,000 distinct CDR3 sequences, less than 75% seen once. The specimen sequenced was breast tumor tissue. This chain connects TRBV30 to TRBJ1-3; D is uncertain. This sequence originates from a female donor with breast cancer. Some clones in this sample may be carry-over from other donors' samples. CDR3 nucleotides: TGTGCCTGGAGTGGCGGGTCCTACTCTGGAAACACCATATATTTT. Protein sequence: CAWSGGSYSGNTIYF.